The 4 T cell receptor beta chains listed next were all sequenced from one sample in a study of graft-versus-host responses after intestinal transplantation. Their specific antigens are unknown. Assay used: immunoSEQ multiplex PCR; TCRdb lists only in-frame clones, some missing. The data contain around 64,000 clones, around 93% of them singletons. The sample consisted of unstimulated CD4+ T cells sorted from spleen or lymph node cells, taken before transplant. The origin of the receptors is a human donor who was the organ donor for an intestinal transplant.

This sequence joins TRBV11-2 and TRBJ2-3, with 7 bases aligning to TRBD2. The CDR3 length is 16 residues. V was pared by 0 bases and J by 5 bases, with 8 bases of the junction left unmatched. Germline V lookup: CDR1 SGHAT, CDR2 FQNNGV. CDR3 in DNA: TGTGCCAGCAGCTTAGATCGTAGACTAGCAGAAGATACGCAGTATTTT. As protein: CASSLDRRLAEDTQYF.

This sequence joins TRBV7-2 and TRBJ1-4, with TRBD1 identical over 10 bases. V lost 5 bases to trimming and J lost 5 bases; unmatched junction nucleotides: 8. The CDR3 contains 16 residues. Per the germline V gene, CDR1 is SGHTA and CDR2 is FQGNSA. The CDR3 DNA is TGTGCCAGCAGCCGACAGGGGGCGCCCCAAAATGAAAAACTGTTTTTT. Translating it yields CASSRQGAPQNEKLFF.

The CDR3 nucleotides are TGTGCCAGTAGTATTTTGACTAGCGGGGTCGTCGAGCAGTACTTC. Amino acid sequence: CASSILTSGVVEQYF. This chain links TRBV19 with TRBJ2-7, with TRBD2 matching over 11 bases. CDR3 size: 15 residues. The V gene's germline CDR1 is LNHDA and CDR2 SQIVND (reference sequence). V was clipped by 3 bases and J by 6 bases; unmatched bases: 7.

J is TRBJ1-2 and V is TRBV10-3; the match to TRBD1 covers 9 bases. This CDR3 contains 13 residues. J gave up 1 base and V 9 bases, and 3 bases lay outside the gene matches. Germline lookup yields CDR1 ENHRY and CDR2 SYGVKD. Written as DNA, the CDR3 is TGTGCCATTGGGACAGGGAATAACTATGGCTACACCTTC. Its protein is CAIGTGNNYGYTF.